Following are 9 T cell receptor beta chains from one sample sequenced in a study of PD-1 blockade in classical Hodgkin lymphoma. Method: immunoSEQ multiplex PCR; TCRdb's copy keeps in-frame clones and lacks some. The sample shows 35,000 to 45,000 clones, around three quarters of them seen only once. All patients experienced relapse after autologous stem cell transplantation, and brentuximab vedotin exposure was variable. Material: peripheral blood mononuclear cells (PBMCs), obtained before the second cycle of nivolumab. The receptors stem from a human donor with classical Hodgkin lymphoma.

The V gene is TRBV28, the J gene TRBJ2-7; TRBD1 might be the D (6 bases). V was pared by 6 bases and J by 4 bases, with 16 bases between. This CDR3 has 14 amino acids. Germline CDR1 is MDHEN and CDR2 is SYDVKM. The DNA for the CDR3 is TGTGCCAGCAGGTCCCTGGGACAAGAATACGAGCAGTACTTC. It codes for CASRSLGQEYEQYF.

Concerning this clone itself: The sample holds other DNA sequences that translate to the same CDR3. The CDR3: CASSLGNEQFF. As DNA, the CDR3 is TGTGCCAGCAGCTTGGGCAATGAGCAGTTCTTC. This chain links TRBV7-2 with TRBJ2-1; D remains unclear. CDR1 SGHTA and CDR2 FQGNSA come from the germline V gene. Trimming shortened V by 3 bases and J by 6 bases, and 3 bases separated the two germline ends. This CDR3 is built from 11 residues.

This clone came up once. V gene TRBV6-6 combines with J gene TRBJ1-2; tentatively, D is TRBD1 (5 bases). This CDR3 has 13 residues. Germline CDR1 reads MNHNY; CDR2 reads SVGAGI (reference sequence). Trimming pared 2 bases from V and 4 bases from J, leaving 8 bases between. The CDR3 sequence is CASSYGGGYGYTF. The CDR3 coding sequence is TGTGCCAGCAGTTACGGGGGTGGCTATGGCTACACCTTC.

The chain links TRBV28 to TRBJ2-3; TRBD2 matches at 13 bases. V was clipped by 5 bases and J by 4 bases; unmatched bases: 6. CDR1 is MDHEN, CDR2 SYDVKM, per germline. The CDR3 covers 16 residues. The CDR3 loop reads CASSIGLAGVSDTQYF. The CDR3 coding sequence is TGTGCCAGCAGTATAGGACTAGCGGGGGTATCAGATACGCAGTATTTT.

The CDR3 DNA sequence: TGCGCCAGCAGCTTGGGACCGAGCTCCTATAATTCACCCCTCCACTTT. Its translation is CASSLGPSSYNSPLHF. This sequence joins TRBV5-1 and TRBJ1-6; D ambiguous. CDR3 length equals 16 residues. With 0 bases removed from V and 0 bases from J, the gap between germline ends came to 7 bases. The germline V gene has CDR1 SGHRS and CDR2 YFSETQ.

The CDR3 bases are TGTGCCAGCAGTTTCGGGACTAGCGGTGAGCAGTTCTTC. Amino acids: CASSFGTSGEQFF. The V and J genes are TRBV27 and TRBJ2-1; 11 bases align to TRBD2. V trimming: 3 bases; J trimming: 9 bases; junction bases outside the gene matches: 1. The CDR3 covers 13 residues. Germline values: CDR1 MNHEY, CDR2 SMNVEV (reference sequence).

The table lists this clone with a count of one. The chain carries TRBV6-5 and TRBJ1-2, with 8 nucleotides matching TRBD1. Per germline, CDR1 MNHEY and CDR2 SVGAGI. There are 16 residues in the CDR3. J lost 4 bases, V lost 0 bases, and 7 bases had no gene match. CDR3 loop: CASSYSSPTGAYGYTF. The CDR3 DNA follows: TGTGCCAGCAGTTACTCGTCGCCGACAGGGGCCTATGGCTACACCTTC.

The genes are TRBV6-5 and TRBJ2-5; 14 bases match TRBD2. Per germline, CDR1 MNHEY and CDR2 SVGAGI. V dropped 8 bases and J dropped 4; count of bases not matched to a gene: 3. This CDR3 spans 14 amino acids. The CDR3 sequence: CASGLAGGRETQYF. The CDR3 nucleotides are TGTGCCAGCGGACTAGCGGGGGGCCGAGAGACCCAGTACTTC.

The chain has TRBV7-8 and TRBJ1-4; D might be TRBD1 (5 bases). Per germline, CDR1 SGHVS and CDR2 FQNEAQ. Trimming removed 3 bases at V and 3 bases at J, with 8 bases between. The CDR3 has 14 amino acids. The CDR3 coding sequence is TGTGCCAGCAGCTTTGGGGGGGCTAATGAAAAACTGTTTTTT. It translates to CASSFGGANEKLFF.